The 29 T cell receptor beta chains given below trace back to one sample, sequenced in a study of blood T cell repertoires in COVID-19. Sequenced by immunoSEQ multiplex PCR; TCRdb stores in-frame clones only, minus some. The sample holds around 300,000 clones, more than 70% seen once. What was sequenced was PBMCs or T cells enriched from blood (not recorded which). Every receptor here comes from a woman aged 55 to 70 in a cohort exposed to, infected with or recovered from COVID-19 (not recorded which).

The chain employs TRBV27 and TRBJ1-2; weak D call: TRBD1 (6 bases). CDR3 size: 15 residues. Trimming took off 5 bases at V and 3 bases at J, with 16 bases between the two ends. Germline V gene data show CDR1 as MNHEY and CDR2 as SMNVEV (reference sequence). CDR3 coding DNA: TGTGCCAGCAGTCTAGGGGGGGCGTGGGACTATGGCTACACCTTC. It encodes CASSLGGAWDYGYTF.

The gene calls are TRBV28 and TRBJ2-7; 7 nucleotides match TRBD2. The CDR3 is 15 residues long. Trimming took 1 base from V and 3 from J; bases not matched to a gene: 6. CDR1 and CDR2 from the germline V gene are MDHEN and SYDVKM. This chain's CDR3 is CASSLFPSGDYEQYF. The CDR3 DNA follows: TGTGCCAGCAGTTTATTCCCCAGCGGGGACTACGAGCAGTACTTC.

This rearrangement joins TRBV7-2 to TRBJ2-6, with D possibly matching TRBD2 (6 bases). With 8 bases removed from V and 0 bases from J, the gap between germline ends came to 14 bases. Germline V lookup: CDR1 SGHTA, CDR2 FQGNSA. The CDR3 loop spans 16 amino acids. CDR3 region: CASAGSLASGANVLTF. The CDR3 region has the DNA TGTGCCAGCGCGGGATCTCTAGCCTCTGGGGCCAACGTCCTGACTTTC.

The chain combines TRBV28 with TRBJ1-1; TRBD1 agrees at 11 bases. V shed 4 bases, J shed 11 bases, and the junction held 15 bases outside the gene matches. CDR1 MDHEN and CDR2 SYDVKM come from the germline V gene. The CDR3 covers 16 residues. The CDR3 nucleotides are TGTGCCAGCAGTTCCCCTCCCGGACAGGGGGCAATTTCGGCTTTCTTT. Translating it yields CASSSPPGQGAISAFF.

V usage is TRBV2 and J usage is TRBJ1-4, with D possibly being TRBD1 (6 bases). Trimming took off 6 bases at V and 5 bases at J, with 19 bases between the two ends. Germline V CDR1 and CDR2: SNHLY, FYNNEI. This CDR3 has 16 residues. CDR3 region: CASSPSGRTVNEKLFF. CDR3 nucleotide sequence: TGTGCCAGCAGCCCTTCTGGACGGACAGTGAATGAAAAACTGTTTTTT. The full variable domain, with the rest looked up from reference TRBV2 and TRBJ1-4, is EPEVTQTPSHQVTQMGQEVILRCVPISNHLYFYWYRQILGQKVEFLVSFYNNEISEKSEIFDDQFSVERPDGSNFTLKIRSTKLEDSAMYFCASSPSGRTVNEKLFFGSGTQLSVL.

This clone was seen just once. The chain uses TRBV5-1 and TRBJ1-6; D not certain. V was trimmed by 0 bases and J by 0 bases, leaving 4 bases between them. This CDR3 comprises 15 residues. The V gene's germline CDR1 is SGHRS and CDR2 YFSETQ. The DNA of the CDR3 is TGCGCCAGCAGCTTGGGCAGCTCCTATAATTCACCCCTCCACTTT. Protein sequence: CASSLGSSYNSPLHF. The full variable domain, rest sourced from reference TRBV5-1 and TRBJ1-6, is KAGVTQTPRYLIKTRGQQVTLSCSPISGHRSVSWYQQTPGQGLQFLFEYFSETQRNKGNFPGRFSGRQFSNSRSEMNVSTLELGDSALYLCASSLGSSYNSPLHFGNGTRLTVT.

V is TRBV18 and J is TRBJ1-1; weak D call: TRBD1 (5 bases). Trimming removed 3 bases from V and 5 bases from J, with 10 bases in between. This CDR3 spans 13 amino acids. The germline V gene encodes CDR1 KGHSH and CDR2 LQKENI. CDR3 nucleotide sequence: TGTGCCAGCTCACCTCTAGGGGAAACTGAAGCTTTCTTT. As protein: CASSPLGETEAFF. The variable domain in full, with the rest retrieved from reference TRBV18 and TRBJ1-1, is NAGVMQNPRHLVRRRGQEARLRCSPMKGHSHVYWYRQLPEEGLKFMVYLQKENIIDESGMPKERFSAEFPKEGPSILRIQQVVRGDSAAYFCASSPLGETEAFFGQGTRLTVV.

The V gene is TRBV7-9, the J gene TRBJ1-2; TRBD1 agrees at 8 bases. V lost 6 bases to trimming and J lost 0 bases; unmatched junction nucleotides: 12. Looked up from germline, CDR1 is SEHNR and CDR2 is FQNEAQ (reference sequence). There are 17 residues in the CDR3. CDR3 loop: CASSYTGTGEANYGYTF. The CDR3 DNA reads TGTGCCAGCAGTTACACCGGGACAGGCGAGGCTAACTATGGCTACACCTTC.

The rearrangement links TRBV5-1 to TRBJ2-5, with 7 bases lining up with TRBD1. From germline, CDR1 is SGHRS and CDR2 YFSETQ. V gave up 1 base and J gave up 3 bases; unmatched junction bases: 6. The CDR3 loop spans 15 amino acids. The CDR3 DNA follows: TGCGCCAGCAGCTTGTACCCCGGACAGGAAGAGACCCAGTACTTC. Amino acids: CASSLYPGQEETQYF.

The V gene is TRBV10-3, the J gene TRBJ1-5, with 9 bases identical to TRBD1. The germline V gene has CDR1 ENHRY and CDR2 SYGVKD. The CDR3 is made up of 15 amino acids. Trimming took 0 bases from V and 7 from J; bases not matched to a gene: 4. Written as DNA, the CDR3 is TGTGCCATCAGTGAGTCGGGACAGGGAGCCCAGCCCCAGCATTTT. Amino acid sequence: CAISESGQGAQPQHF.

The J gene is TRBJ2-1, the V gene TRBV6-2 or TRBV6-3; 9 positions match TRBD1. With V trimmed by 3 bases and J by 4 bases, 10 bases remained unmatched. CDR1 and CDR2 (germline): MNHEY, SVGEGT. The CDR3 runs 17 residues. The CDR3 DNA sequence: TGTGCCAGCAGTTATTGGTTGGGACAGGGATTGTACAATGAGCAGTTCTTC. This codes for CASSYWLGQGLYNEQFF.

The chain has TRBV20-1 and TRBJ2-1, with a tentative D call TRBD2 (6 bases). The germline CDR1 and CDR2 sequences are DFQATT and SNEGSKA (reference sequence). The CDR3 has 19 amino acids. Trimming took off 3 bases at V and 0 bases at J, with 24 bases between the two ends. The CDR3 is CSASRRDRPWLASYNEQFF. The CDR3 nucleotides read TGCAGTGCTAGTCGGCGGGACCGTCCCTGGCTCGCCTCCTACAATGAGCAGTTCTTC.

The rearrangement joins TRBV6-1 to TRBJ1-2; perhaps TRBD1 as D (6 bases). The CDR3 has 16 residues. Trimming took off 4 bases at V and 6 bases at J, with 21 bases between the two ends. CDR1 and CDR2 from the germline V gene are MNHNS and SASEGT. CDR3 nucleotides: TGTGCCAGCAGTGGACGAACCATGGGGGGGGGCAATGGCTACACCTTC. Translating it yields CASSGRTMGGGNGYTF.

The chain links TRBV25-1 to TRBJ2-3, with 12 bases identical to TRBD2. This CDR3 contains 15 residues. Germline CDR1 MGHDK, CDR2 SYGVNS. V dropped 5 bases and J dropped 5; count of bases not matched to a gene: 5. The DNA of the CDR3 is TGTGCCAGCAGTCCTAGCGGGAGGGCTGGAGATACGCAGTATTTT. Residues: CASSPSGRAGDTQYF.

The genes are TRBV5-1 and TRBJ1-1, with 9 bases that match TRBD1. Germline trimming cut 0 bases from V and 3 bases from J; bases unmatched to any gene: 3. Germline values: CDR1 SGHRS, CDR2 YFSETQ. The CDR3 length is 15 residues. The CDR3 reads CASSLGGQGHTEAFF. DNA of the CDR3: TGCGCCAGCAGCTTGGGGGGACAGGGACACACTGAAGCTTTCTTT.

This chain uses TRBV6-1 with TRBJ2-7, with 13 bases fitting TRBD2. Germline V gene data show CDR1 as MNHNS and CDR2 as SASEGT. Trimming removed 4 bases from V and 0 bases from J; junction bases left unmatched: 3. The CDR3 length is 16 residues. CDR3 in amino acids: CASSARTSGSSYEQYF. The DNA for the CDR3 is TGTGCCAGCAGTGCCCGGACTAGCGGGAGCTCCTACGAGCAGTACTTC.

V usage is TRBV28 and J usage is TRBJ1-3; 8 nucleotides align to TRBD1. CDR3 length: 15 amino acids. From germline, CDR1 is MDHEN and CDR2 SYDVKM. Trimming took 6 bases from V and 4 from J; bases not matched to a gene: 8. CDR3 bases: TGTGCCAGCAGCCACAACGACAGGGGAGGAAACACCATATATTTT. Translation: CASSHNDRGGNTIYF.

The rearrangement uses TRBV9 and TRBJ2-2, with D tentatively TRBD1 (6 bases). There are 15 residues in the CDR3. Germline V lookup: CDR1 SGDLS, CDR2 YYNGEE. V lost 3 bases, J lost 1 base, and 10 bases lay in between. The CDR3 region is CASSGDTRNTGELFF. In nucleotides, the CDR3 is TGTGCCAGCAGCGGGGACACTAGGAACACCGGGGAGCTGTTTTTT.

The rearrangement links TRBV7-6 to TRBJ2-1; a weak D match, TRBD1 (5 bases). Germline CDR1 is SGHVS and CDR2 is FNYEAQ. The CDR3 totals 15 residues. V was cut by 1 base and J by 3 bases, with 10 bases left in between. The CDR3 nucleotides read TGTGCCAGCAGCTTAGAGCTGGACAACTACAATGAGCAGTTCTTC. This translates into CASSLELDNYNEQFF.

This clone has more than one count but fewer than ten. The V and J genes are TRBV3-1 (or the pseudogene TRBV3-2) and TRBJ2-1, with 7 bases lining up with TRBD1. Germline CDR1 reads LGHDT; CDR2 reads YNNKEL (reference sequence). The J segment lost 0 bases and the V segment lost 1 base, leaving 12 bases of the junction unmatched. This CDR3 has 19 residues. The CDR3 sequence: CASSQGRQGTLSSYNEQFF. The CDR3 region has the DNA TGTGCCAGCAGCCAAGGGCGACAGGGTACCCTTAGCTCCTACAATGAGCAGTTCTTC.

This chain uses TRBV5-1 with TRBJ2-3; possible D gene TRBD2, 6 bases. Deletions cut 4 bases from V and 5 bases from J, with 11 bases between. Germline loops: CDR1 SGHRS, CDR2 YFSETQ. The CDR3 runs to 13 residues. CDR3 in amino acids: CASSDLARDTQYF. CDR3 DNA: TGCGCCAGCAGCGATCTAGCGCGAGATACGCAGTATTTT.

This clone was detected once. The chain joins TRBV28 to TRBJ2-7, with no clear D. Germline-derived CDR1 and CDR2 are MDHEN and SYDVKM. This CDR3 region has 12 residues. The ends were cut back, 6 bases at V and 1 base at J, with 7 bases in the middle. This chain's CDR3 is CASRTPSYEQYF. Written as DNA, the CDR3 is TGTGCCAGCAGGACTCCTTCCTACGAGCAGTACTTC.

CDR3 nucleotides: TGTGCCAGCAGATCTACAGGGACTGGAAACACCATATATTTT. Amino acid sequence: CASRSTGTGNTIYF. The chain is built from TRBV28 and TRBJ1-3, with a possible D match to TRBD1 (6 bases). Germline CDR1 reads MDHEN; CDR2 reads SYDVKM. The CDR3 extends over 14 amino acids. V dropped 6 bases and J dropped 2 bases, with 11 bases sitting between them.

The gene calls are TRBV5-4 and TRBJ2-7; TRBD1 aligns across 8 bases. The J segment lost 7 bases and the V segment lost 3 bases, leaving 9 bases of the junction unmatched. Germline assignment: CDR1 SGHNT and CDR2 YYREEE (reference sequence). The CDR3 covers 14 residues. The chain's CDR3 is CASSSQGGRQEQYF. The CDR3 region has the DNA TGTGCCAGCAGCTCACAGGGGGGAAGGCAAGAGCAGTACTTC.

V is TRBV6-2 or TRBV6-3 and J is TRBJ2-3; a possible D gene is TRBD2 (6 bases). Trimming removed 3 bases from V and 1 base from J, with 14 bases in between. The CDR3 is 16 amino acids. Germline V gene sequence: CDR1 MNHEY, CDR2 SVGEGT. As DNA, the CDR3 is TGTGCCAGCAGTTATAATAGCGGAGGGGGCACAGATACGCAGTATTTT. Its protein is CASSYNSGGGTDTQYF.

The chain is built from TRBV4-3 and TRBJ2-3, with 9 positions matching TRBD1. The ends lost 4 bases at V and 3 bases at J; junction bases unmatched: 5. Germline-derived CDR1 and CDR2 are LGHNA and YSLEER. The CDR3 loop spans 15 amino acids. The CDR3, as DNA: TGCGCCAGCAGCCTAGACGGGACAGGGACAGATACGCAGTATTTT. Translated: CASSLDGTGTDTQYF.

CDR3 region: CSVDLRRDEQFF. The CDR3 coding sequence is TGCAGCGTCGACCTGAGGCGGGATGAGCAGTTCTTC. The rearrangement joins TRBV29-1 to TRBJ2-1, with a possible D match to TRBD2 (5 bases). Germline CDR1 reads SQVTM; CDR2 reads ANQGSEA. The CDR3 length is 12 residues. Trimming left V 6 bases short and J 8 bases short, with 14 bases between.

The chain links TRBV3-1 (or the pseudogene TRBV3-2) to TRBJ2-7; 15 bases match TRBD2. V shed 6 bases, J shed 4 bases, and the junction held 7 bases outside the gene matches. CDR1 is LGHDT, CDR2 YNNKEL, per germline (reference sequence). The CDR3 contains 16 residues. DNA of the CDR3: TGTGCCAGCAGGGGACTAGCGGGAGGACGACCGTACGAGCAGTACTTC. It translates to CASRGLAGGRPYEQYF.

The chain employs TRBV2 and TRBJ2-7; D is possibly TRBD2 (5 bases). The V and J ends lost 3 bases and 0 bases respectively, with 9 bases between them. Germline lookup yields CDR1 SNHLY and CDR2 FYNNEI. The CDR3 runs 14 residues. CDR3 bases: TGTGCCAGCAGTGACCCAGCGGTCTCCTACGAGCAGTACTTC. As protein: CASSDPAVSYEQYF.